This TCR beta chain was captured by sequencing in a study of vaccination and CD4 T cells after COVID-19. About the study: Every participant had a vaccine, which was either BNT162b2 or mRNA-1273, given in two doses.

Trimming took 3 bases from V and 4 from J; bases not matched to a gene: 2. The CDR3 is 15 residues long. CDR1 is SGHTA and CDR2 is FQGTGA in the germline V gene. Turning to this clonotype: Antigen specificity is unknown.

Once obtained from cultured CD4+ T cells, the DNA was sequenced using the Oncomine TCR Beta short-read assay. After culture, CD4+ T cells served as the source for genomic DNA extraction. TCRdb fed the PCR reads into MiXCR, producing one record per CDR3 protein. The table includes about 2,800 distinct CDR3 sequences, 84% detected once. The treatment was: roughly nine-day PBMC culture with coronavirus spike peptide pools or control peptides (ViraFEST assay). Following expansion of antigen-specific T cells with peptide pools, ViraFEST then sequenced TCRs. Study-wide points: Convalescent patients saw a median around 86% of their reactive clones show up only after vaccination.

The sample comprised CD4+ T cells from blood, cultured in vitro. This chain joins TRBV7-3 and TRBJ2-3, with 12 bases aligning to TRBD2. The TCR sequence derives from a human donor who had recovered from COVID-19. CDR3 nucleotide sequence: TGTGCCAGCAGCTTGACTAGCGGGGGCTCAGATACGCAGTATTTT. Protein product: CASSLTSGGSDTQYF. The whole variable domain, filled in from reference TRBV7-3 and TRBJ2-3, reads GAGVSQTPSNKVTEKGKYVELRCDPISGHTALYWYRQSLGQGPEFLIYFQGTGAADDSGLPNDRFFAVRPEGSVSTLKIQRTERGDSAVYLCASSLTSGGSDTQYFGPGTRLTVL.